Reported below is one T cell receptor beta chain. Amplification used 60 Vbeta primers and 13 Jbeta primers. Clones were read by immunoSEQ multiplex PCR, and TCRdb kept only the in-frame ones, dropping some. Altogether roughly 190,000 clones are present, approximately 9.5% being singletons, with the ten largest covering over 1%. The data belong to a study of cytomegalovirus exposure and HLA in healthy donors. The germline gives CDR1 SEHNR, CDR2 FQNEAQ (reference sequence). This CDR3 comprises 15 residues. Specimen: PBMCs. This sequence was found in a woman in her 30s in good health and CMV-seropositive. This rearrangement joins TRBV7-9 to TRBJ2-5, with 10 bases identical to TRBD2. The DNA matches TRBJ2-7 better at its end, which makes the J call doubtful. CDR3 coding DNA: TGTGCCAGCAGCTCTGGGACTAGCGACTCCTACGAGCAGTACTTC. Its translation: CASSSGTSDSYEQYF.